The entry below describes one T cell receptor beta chain. Antigen unknown. This sample was included in a study of long-term antiretroviral therapy in people with HIV. Germline assignment: CDR1 MNHEY and CDR2 SVGAGI. Trimming shortened V by 1 base and J by 4 bases, and 10 bases separated the two germline ends. The CDR3 has 15 amino acids. General study results and limits: ART was followed by higher diversity that remained below transplant donor controls. At every time point, clones expanded before ART dominated the repertoire.

With survey level as its setting, the immunoSEQ assay was v3.0. Assay used: immunoSEQ multiplex PCR; TCRdb lists only in-frame clones, some missing. The table has roughly 28,000 clones, roughly four fifths seen once. The input for sequencing was unsorted PBMCs, taken 2.9 years after starting antiretroviral therapy. The chain is built from TRBV6-5 and TRBJ2-2; no firm D call. The TCR originated in a man between 50 and 59 years old with HIV. The CDR3 DNA sequence: TGTGCCAGCAGTTACTACTACCTCGGCACCGGGGAGCTGTTTTTT. Amino acids: CASSYYYLGTGELFF.